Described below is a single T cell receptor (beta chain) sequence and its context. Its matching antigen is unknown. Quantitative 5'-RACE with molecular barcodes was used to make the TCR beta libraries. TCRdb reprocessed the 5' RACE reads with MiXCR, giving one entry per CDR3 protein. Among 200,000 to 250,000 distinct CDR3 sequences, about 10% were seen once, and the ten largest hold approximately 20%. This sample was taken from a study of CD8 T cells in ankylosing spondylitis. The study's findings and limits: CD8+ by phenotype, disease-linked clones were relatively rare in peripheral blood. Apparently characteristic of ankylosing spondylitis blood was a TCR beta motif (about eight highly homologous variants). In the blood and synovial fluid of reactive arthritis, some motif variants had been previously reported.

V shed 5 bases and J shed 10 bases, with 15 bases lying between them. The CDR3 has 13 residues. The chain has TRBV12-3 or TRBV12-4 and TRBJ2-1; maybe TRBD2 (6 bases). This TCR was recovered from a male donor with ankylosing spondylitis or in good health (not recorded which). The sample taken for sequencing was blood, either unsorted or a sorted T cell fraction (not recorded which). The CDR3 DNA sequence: TGTGCCAGCAGTCCGACTAGTGCGCACGAGCAGTTCTTC. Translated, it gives CASSPTSAHEQFF.